This T cell receptor beta chain was captured in a study of identical twins. Notes on the study in general: Out-of-frame alpha sequences common to twins were enriched for low generation probability. While abundant cord blood beta clonotypes carried fewer insertions, memory repertoires showed no such pattern.

In every case, the donor was a healthy Caucasian. About this clonotype itself: The antigen remains unidentified.

TCRdb redid the calling of the 5' RACE reads with MiXCR, one entry per CDR3 protein. The sample holds 450,000 to 650,000 distinct CDR3 sequences, approximately 9.6% seen once. The CDR3 is 13 residues long. Trimming pared 2 bases from V and 6 bases from J, leaving 7 bases between. The germline V gene has CDR1 MNHNS and CDR2 SASEGT. These data were also reused for a study on yellow fever vaccine responses in identical twins. This second study notes: Reports say the vaccine T cell response in twins looked partly convergent and partly personalized.

This receptor was taken from a woman younger than 35 in good health. The specimen sequenced was PBMCs. The rearrangement uses TRBV6-1 and TRBJ2-2; D is unresolved. This CDR3 reads CASSELPSGELFF. The CDR3 nucleotides read TGTGCCAGCAGTGAATTGCCCTCCGGGGAGCTGTTTTTT.